The rows below give T cell receptor beta chains drawn from one sample of a study of Graves' ophthalmopathy and Graves' hyperthyroidism. TCRdb processed the multiplex PCR reads anew with MiXCR; each CDR3 protein has one entry. The table has about 1.1 million distinct CDR3 sequences, less than 45% seen once. Source material: peripheral blood or thyroid tissue (not recorded which). These receptor sequences come from an adult man with Graves' hyperthyroidism. Each CDR3 is given with its conserved first and last residue. A D gene is named only where the DNA matches it firmly. The size entry is marked missing in some rows and otherwise reads once, few, many or a size class.

D	size	length	V	J	CDR3	DNA
-	-	14	TRBV27	TRBJ1-1	CASPTVGGGTEAFF	TGTGCCAGCCCTACCGTAGGGGGAGGCACTGAAGCTTTCTTT
TRBD1	many	14	TRBV12-3/TRBV12-4	TRBJ2-5	CASRGTGGNETQYF	TGTGCCAGCAGGGGGACAGGGGGCAATGAGACCCAGTACTTC
-	many	14	TRBV13	TRBJ2-7	CASSRPGLEVEQYF	TGTGCCAGCAGCCGCCCGGGGCTGGAAGTCGAGCAGTACTTC
TRBD2	-	15	TRBV20-1	TRBJ2-3	CSTGLAGATEDTQYF	TGCAGTACGGGGTTAGCGGGAGCAACGGAAGATACGCAGTATTTT
TRBD2	-	16	TRBV7-7	TRBJ2-5	CASSNLGLAGDETQYF	TGTGCCAGCAGCAACCTCGGGCTAGCGGGGGACGAGACCCAGTACTTC
-	many	13	TRBV25-1	TRBJ2-7	CASSDGGWYEQYF	TGTGCCAGCAGTGATGGGGGTTGGTACGAGCAGTACTTC
-	few	14	TRBV10-3	TRBJ1-1	CAISESGPNTEAFF	TGTGCCATCAGTGAGTCAGGGCCGAACACTGAAGCTTTCTTT
-	many	17	TRBV24-1	TRBJ2-2	CATSTPPGRMNTGELFF	TGTGCCACCAGTACTCCCCCGGGACGGATGAACACCGGGGAGCTGTTTTTT
-	-	16	TRBV7-6	TRBJ1-2	CASSPQDSLLNYGYTF	TGTGCCAGCAGCCCCCAGGACAGTCTTTTAAACTATGGCTACACCTTC
-	-	13	TRBV2	TRBJ1-5	CAIQGERNQPQHF	TGTGCCATTCAGGGAGAACGAAATCAGCCCCAGCATTTT
-	few	15	TRBV20-1	TRBJ2-5	CSASGQGRIVETQYF	TGCAGTGCCTCCGGGCAGGGCCGAATCGTGGAGACCCAGTACTTC
-	many	14	TRBV9	TRBJ1-1	CASSLHQGPVEAFF	TGTGCCAGCAGCTTACATCAGGGGCCCGTTGAAGCTTTCTTT
-	many	12	TRBV15	TRBJ1-5	CATSRDTIPQHF	TGTGCCACCAGCAGAGACACGATTCCCCAGCATTTT
TRBD1	-	16	TRBV15	TRBJ1-2	CATSRGGTGGGYGYTF	TGTGCCACCAGCAGAGGAGGGACAGGGGGCGGCTATGGCTACACCTTC
-	-	10	TRBV29-1	TRBJ1-1	CSASTWDVFF	TGCAGCGCATCGACCTGGGATGTTTTCTTT
TRBD2	many	13	TRBV24-1	TRBJ2-5	CATSALGGKTQYF	TGTGCCACCAGTGCCCTGGGGGGGAAGACCCAGTACTTC
-	many	15	TRBV7-9	TRBJ2-7	CASSFGPKSGYEQYF	TGTGCCAGCAGCTTCGGACCCAAATCGGGCTACGAGCAGTACTTC
-	many	16	TRBV7-8	TRBJ2-5	CASSLGPGTGLGTQYF	TGTGCCAGCAGCTTAGGGCCGGGGACGGGTTTGGGGACCCAGTACTTC
-	few	15	TRBV2	TRBJ2-7	CASSSRTGKSYEQYF	TGTGCCAGCAGTTCAAGGACGGGTAAATCCTACGAGCAGTACTTC
-	-	17	TRBV7-9	TRBJ1-1	CASSTSQTGTRGVEAFF	TGTGCCAGCAGCACCTCCCAAACCGGGACACGGGGTGTGGAAGCTTTCTTT
TRBD2	-	15	TRBV12-3/TRBV12-4	TRBJ2-7	CASSLRGGPSYEQYF	TGTGCCAGCAGTTTACGGGGGGGACCATCCTACGAGCAGTACTTC
-	many	13	TRBV14	TRBJ1-5	CASSQENCQPQHF	TGTGCCAGCAGCCAAGAAAATTGCCAGCCCCAGCATTTT
TRBD2	-	16	TRBV20-1	TRBJ2-2	CSAGDSATSGTGELFF	TGCAGTGCGGGGGACTCCGCGACTAGCGGGACCGGGGAGCTGTTTTTT
-	-	18	TRBV7-9	TRBJ2-6	CASSLAGQWTSGANALTF	TGTGCCAGCAGCTTGGCAGGACAGTGGACGTCTGGGGCCAACGCCCTGACTTTC
-	many	15	TRBV6-5	TRBJ1-5	CASSLDRNSNQPQHF	TGTGCCAGCAGCCTCGACAGAAATAGCAATCAGCCCCAGCATTTT
TRBD2	-	16	TRBV7-3	TRBJ2-5	CASSLVAGGPLETQYF	TGTGCCAGCAGCTTGGTGGCGGGAGGGCCGTTGGAGACCCAGTACTTC
-	many	14	TRBV7-9	TRBJ1-4	CASSLTELGEKLFF	TGTGCCAGCAGCCTGACAGAGCTCGGAGAAAAACTGTTTTTT
-	many	13	TRBV7-8	TRBJ2-7	CASGLAETYEQYF	TGTGCCAGCGGGCTAGCTGAAACCTACGAGCAGTACTTC
TRBD1	-	11	TRBV20-1	TRBJ1-1	CSSGTGSGAFF	TGCAGCAGTGGGACAGGGAGTGGAGCTTTCTTT
TRBD1	-	14	TRBV10-3	TRBJ1-2	CAIRSSRDRAGYTF	TGTGCCATCAGGTCCAGTAGAGACAGGGCTGGCTACACCTTC
-	-	12	TRBV29-1	TRBJ2-5	CSVGPNRETQYF	TGCAGCGTTGGTCCAAACCGGGAGACCCAGTACTTC
TRBD1	many	16	TRBV7-2	TRBJ2-5	CASSQTGTAYQETQYF	TGTGCCAGCAGTCAAACCGGGACAGCGTACCAAGAGACCCAGTACTTC
-	-	11	TRBV18	TRBJ1-1	CASSPNNEAFF	TGTGCCAGCTCACCGAATAATGAAGCTTTCTTT
TRBD1	-	14	TRBV10-3	TRBJ2-7	CASRLPGQGNEQYF	TGTGCCAGCAGGCTACCGGGACAGGGGAACGAGCAGTACTTC
TRBD1	-	13	TRBV20-1	TRBJ2-7	CSAGTGPSYEQYF	TGCAGTGCTGGGACAGGGCCCTCCTACGAGCAGTACTTC
-	few	15	TRBV9	TRBJ2-5	CASSALGDDQETQYF	TGCGCCAGCAGCGCCCTGGGGGACGACCAAGAGACCCAGTACTTC
TRBD1	few	21	TRBV5-1	TRBJ1-6	CASSFNRDSGLRLEQNSPLHF	TGCGCCAGCAGCTTTAACCGGGACAGTGGGTTGAGGCTCGAACAAAATTCACCCCTCCACTTT